This T cell receptor (beta chain) was observed in a study of blood T cells in healthy people across ages. For the second PCR, which ran for 7 to 11 cycles, a sample-barcoded 5' primer and a J-beta primer mix were used. Each cDNA molecule was tagged by a template-switch adaptor that had 12 random nucleotides. Each sample provided no less than 2.5 million CDR3-containing paired-end reads. TCRdb reanalysed the 5' RACE reads using MiXCR and keeps one entry per CDR3 protein. The profile shows 1.4 million or so distinct CDR3 sequences, 40% to 45% of them singletons. PBMCs were isolated at a quantity of at least 6.5 million per sample. Germline V gene lookup returns CDR1 DFQATT and CDR2 SNEGSKA (reference sequence). V was pared by 3 bases and J by 3 bases, with 15 bases between. This CDR3 has 14 amino acids.

Specimen: blood. The TCR was taken from a woman aged 18-30 years in good health. The chain links TRBV20-1 to TRBJ2-7; D might be TRBD1 (5 bases). The CDR3 here is CSARGQGVGYEQYF. CDR3 nucleotide sequence: TGCAGTGCTAGGGGGCAGGGCGTAGGCTACGAGCAGTACTTC.